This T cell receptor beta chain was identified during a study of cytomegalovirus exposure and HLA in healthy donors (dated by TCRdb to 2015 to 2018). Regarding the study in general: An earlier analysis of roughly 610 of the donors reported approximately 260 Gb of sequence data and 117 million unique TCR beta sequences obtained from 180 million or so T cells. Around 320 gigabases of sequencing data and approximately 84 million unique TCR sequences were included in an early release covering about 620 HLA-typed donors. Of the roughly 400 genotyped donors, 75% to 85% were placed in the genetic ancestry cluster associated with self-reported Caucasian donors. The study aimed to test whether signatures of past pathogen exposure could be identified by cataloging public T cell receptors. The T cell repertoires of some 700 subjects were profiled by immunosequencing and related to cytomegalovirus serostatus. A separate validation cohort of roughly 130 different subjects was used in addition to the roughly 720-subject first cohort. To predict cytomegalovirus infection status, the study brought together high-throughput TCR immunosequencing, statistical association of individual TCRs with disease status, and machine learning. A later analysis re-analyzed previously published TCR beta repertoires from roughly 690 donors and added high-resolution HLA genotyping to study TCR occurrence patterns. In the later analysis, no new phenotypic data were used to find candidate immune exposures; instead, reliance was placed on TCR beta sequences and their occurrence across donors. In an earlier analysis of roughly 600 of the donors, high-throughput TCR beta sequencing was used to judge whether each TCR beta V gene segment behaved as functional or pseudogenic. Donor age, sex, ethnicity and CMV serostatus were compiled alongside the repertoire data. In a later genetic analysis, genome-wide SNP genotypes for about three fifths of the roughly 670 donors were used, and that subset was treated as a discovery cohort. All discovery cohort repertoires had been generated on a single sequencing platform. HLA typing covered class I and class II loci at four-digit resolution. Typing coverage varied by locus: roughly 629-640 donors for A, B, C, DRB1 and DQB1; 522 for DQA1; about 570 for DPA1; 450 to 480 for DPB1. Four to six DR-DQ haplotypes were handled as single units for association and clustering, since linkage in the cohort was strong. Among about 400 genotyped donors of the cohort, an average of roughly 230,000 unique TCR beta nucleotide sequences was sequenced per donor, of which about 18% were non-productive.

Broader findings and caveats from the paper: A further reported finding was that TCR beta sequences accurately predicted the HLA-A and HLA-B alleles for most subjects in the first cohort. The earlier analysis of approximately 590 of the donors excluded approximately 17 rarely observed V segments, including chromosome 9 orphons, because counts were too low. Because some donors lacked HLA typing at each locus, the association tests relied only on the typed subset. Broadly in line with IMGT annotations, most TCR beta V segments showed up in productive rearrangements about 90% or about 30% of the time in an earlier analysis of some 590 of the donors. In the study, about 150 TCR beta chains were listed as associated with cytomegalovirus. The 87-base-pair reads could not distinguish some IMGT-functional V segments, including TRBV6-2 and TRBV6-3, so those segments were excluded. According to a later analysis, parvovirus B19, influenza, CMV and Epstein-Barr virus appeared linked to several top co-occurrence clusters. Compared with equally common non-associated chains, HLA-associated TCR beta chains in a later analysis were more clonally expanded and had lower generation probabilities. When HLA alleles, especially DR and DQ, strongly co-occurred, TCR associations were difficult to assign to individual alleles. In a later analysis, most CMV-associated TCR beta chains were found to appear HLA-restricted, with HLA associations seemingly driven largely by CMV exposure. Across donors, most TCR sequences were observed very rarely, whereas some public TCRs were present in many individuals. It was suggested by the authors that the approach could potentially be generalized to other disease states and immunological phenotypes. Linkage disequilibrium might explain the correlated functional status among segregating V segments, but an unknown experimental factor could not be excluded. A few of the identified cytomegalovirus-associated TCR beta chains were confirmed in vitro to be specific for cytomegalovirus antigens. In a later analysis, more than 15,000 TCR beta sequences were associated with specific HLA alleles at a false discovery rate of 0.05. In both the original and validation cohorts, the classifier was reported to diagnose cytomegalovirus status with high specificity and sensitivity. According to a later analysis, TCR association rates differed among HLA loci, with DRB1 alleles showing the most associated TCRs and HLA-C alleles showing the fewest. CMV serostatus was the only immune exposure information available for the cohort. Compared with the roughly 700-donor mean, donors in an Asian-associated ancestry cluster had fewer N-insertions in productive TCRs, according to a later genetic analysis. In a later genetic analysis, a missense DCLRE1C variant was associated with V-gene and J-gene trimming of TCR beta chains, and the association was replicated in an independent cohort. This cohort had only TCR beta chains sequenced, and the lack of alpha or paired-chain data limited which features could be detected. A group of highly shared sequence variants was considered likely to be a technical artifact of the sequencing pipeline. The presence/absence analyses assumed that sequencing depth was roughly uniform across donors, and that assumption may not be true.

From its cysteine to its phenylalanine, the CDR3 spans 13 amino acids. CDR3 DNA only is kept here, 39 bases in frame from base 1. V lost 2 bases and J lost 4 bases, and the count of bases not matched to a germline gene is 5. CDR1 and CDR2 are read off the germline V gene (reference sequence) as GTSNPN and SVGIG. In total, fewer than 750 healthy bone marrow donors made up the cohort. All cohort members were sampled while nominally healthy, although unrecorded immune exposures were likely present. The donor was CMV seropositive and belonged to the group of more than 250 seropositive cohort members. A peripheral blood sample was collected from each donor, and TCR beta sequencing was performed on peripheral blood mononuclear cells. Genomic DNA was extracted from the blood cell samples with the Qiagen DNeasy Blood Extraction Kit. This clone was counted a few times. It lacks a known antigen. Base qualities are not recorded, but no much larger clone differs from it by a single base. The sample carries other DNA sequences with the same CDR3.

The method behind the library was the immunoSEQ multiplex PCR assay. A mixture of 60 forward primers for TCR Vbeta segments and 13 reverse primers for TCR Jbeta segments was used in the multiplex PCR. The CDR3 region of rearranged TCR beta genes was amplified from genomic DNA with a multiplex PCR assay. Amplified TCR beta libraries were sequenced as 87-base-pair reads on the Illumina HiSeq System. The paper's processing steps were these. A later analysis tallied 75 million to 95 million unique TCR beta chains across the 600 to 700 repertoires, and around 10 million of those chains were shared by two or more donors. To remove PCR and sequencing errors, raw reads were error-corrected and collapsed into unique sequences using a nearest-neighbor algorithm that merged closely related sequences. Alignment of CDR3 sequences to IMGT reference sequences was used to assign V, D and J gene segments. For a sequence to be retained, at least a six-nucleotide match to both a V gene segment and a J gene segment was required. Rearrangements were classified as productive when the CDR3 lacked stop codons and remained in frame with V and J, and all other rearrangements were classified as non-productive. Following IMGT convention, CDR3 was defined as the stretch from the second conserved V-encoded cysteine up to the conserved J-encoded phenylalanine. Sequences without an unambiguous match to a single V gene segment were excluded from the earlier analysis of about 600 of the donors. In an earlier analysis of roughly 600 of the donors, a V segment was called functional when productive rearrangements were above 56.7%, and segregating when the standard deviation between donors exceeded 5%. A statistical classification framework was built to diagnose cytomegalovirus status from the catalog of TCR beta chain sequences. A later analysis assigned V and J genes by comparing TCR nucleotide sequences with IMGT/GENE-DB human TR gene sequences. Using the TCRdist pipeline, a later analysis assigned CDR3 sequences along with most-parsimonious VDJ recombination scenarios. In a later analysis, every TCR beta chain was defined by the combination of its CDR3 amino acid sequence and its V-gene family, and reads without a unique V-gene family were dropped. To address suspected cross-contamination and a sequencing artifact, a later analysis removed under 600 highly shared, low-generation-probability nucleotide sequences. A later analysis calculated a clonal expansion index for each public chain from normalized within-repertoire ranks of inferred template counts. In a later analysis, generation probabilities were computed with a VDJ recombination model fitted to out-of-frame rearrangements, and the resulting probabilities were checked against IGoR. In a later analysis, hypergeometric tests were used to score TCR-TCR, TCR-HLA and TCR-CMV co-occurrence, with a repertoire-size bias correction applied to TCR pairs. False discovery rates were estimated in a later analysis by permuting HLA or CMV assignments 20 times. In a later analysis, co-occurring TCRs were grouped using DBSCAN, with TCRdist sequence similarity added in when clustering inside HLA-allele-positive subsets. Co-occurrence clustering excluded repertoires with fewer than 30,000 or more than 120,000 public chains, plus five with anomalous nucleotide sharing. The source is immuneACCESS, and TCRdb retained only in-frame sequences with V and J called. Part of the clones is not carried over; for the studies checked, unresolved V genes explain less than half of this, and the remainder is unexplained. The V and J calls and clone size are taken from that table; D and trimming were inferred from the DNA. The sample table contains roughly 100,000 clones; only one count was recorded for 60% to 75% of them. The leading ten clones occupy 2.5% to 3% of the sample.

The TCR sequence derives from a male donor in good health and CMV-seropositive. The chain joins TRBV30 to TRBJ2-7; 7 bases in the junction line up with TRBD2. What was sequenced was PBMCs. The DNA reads TGTGCCTGGAGTAAGGGACTACCTTACGAGCAGTACTTC. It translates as CAWSKGLPYEQYF.